This TCR beta chain appears in the sequencing data of a study of blood T cell repertoires in COVID-19 (dated by TCRdb to between 2020 and 2021). Notes on the research overall: Samples covering the acute and convalescent phases of COVID-19 were provided by collaborators in the United States, Italy and Spain. The prospective study material was composed of cDNA or gDNA derived from T cells, B-cell-depleted T cells, or PBMCs. The dataset comprised deeply sampled blood TCRbeta repertoires from subjects exposed to, actively infected with, or recovered from COVID-19. The repertoires were made available in a free public database intended to serve as a resource for research on the immune response to SARS-CoV-2. The samples were drawn from the first 160 participants of the ongoing ImmuneRACE study and from about 1,200 subjects provided by 6 global collaborators. The sample metadata nearly always contained a de-identified subject ID, COVID-19 status, age in years and sex. Where HLA class I and class II types were available, the types were taken from metadata supplied by the sample provider, not from assay-based typing.

What the study reported, not specific to this receptor: The quantity of clinical and demographic metadata differed by source and by participant and was supplied without curation.

TCRbeta CDR3 regions were amplified from genomic DNA using the immunoSEQ Assay, a bias-controlled multiplex PCR. The study's own analysis went as follows. The number of nucleated cells in each sample was estimated by amplification of reference gene primers within the assay. Sequence reads were collapsed and filtered to measure the absolute abundance of every unique TCRbeta CDR3 rearrangement. For each sample, productive Simpson clonality was calculated by taking the square root of Simpson's diversity index across productive rearrangements. TCRdb limited this immuneACCESS table to in-frame rearrangements with V and J called. A share of clones is missing; checked studies link under half to unresolved V genes, and the rest is unexplained. V and J calls and clone size follow that table, whereas D and trimming were derived from the DNA. Recorded for this sample are 250,000 to 300,000 clones; approximately 91% of them occurred a single time. About 2% of the sample lies in the top ten.

Participants in the prospective study were aged roughly 18 to 100 years, lived in some 24 United States geographic areas, and enrolled through a virtual design. Cohort assignment in the prospective study relied on participant-reported clinical history from a screening survey and a study questionnaire. Mobile phlebotomists in the prospective study collected whole blood, serum and a nasopharyngeal or oropharyngeal swab from every participant. Prospective study participants could optionally give additional blood draws and questionnaires over an approximately two-month period. Blood samples from the prospective study were shipped frozen or at room temperature prior to DNA extraction. In the case of this clone: Its recognized antigen is unknown. Per-base quality was not reported, and no clone a single base away is much larger than it.

The source material was PBMCs or T cells enriched from blood (not recorded which). The TCR originated in a woman aged 40 to 50 with acute COVID-19.

The DNA is TGTGCCAGCAGCCCAAAGGATCAGGGACTACAAAAGTTTTGGACCCAGTACTTC. The resulting protein is CASSPKDQGLQKFWTQYF. The chain couples TRBV3-1 (or the pseudogene TRBV3-2) to TRBJ2-5, and 7 junctional nucleotides match TRBD2. The CDR3 goes from the cysteine to the phenylalanine over 18 residues. Left in the record is the CDR3 DNA by itself, 54 bases read in frame from the first base. Clipping removes 4 bases from V and 7 bases from J, with 21 as the unmatched junction base count. Based on the germline V gene (reference sequence), the CDR1 and CDR2 sequences are LGHDT and YNNKEL.